A selection of T cell receptor beta chains follows, all from one sample in a study of blood T cell repertoires in COVID-19. Here immunoSEQ multiplex PCR was the method, and the copy in TCRdb shows in-frame clones only, minus some. The sample consists of 300,000 to 450,000 clones, 80% to 90% of them appearing once. Input material: PBMCs or T cells enriched from blood (not recorded which). These receptors were collected from a man aged 18 to 29 who had recovered from COVID-19. Each CDR3 is given with its conserved first and last residue. A D gene is named only where the DNA matches it firmly. Where a row states a size, it is once, few, many or the class of an expanded clone; other rows omit it.

V gene	clone size	J gene	D gene	CDR3 DNA	CDR3 protein
TRBV10-1	NA	TRBJ2-5	NA	TGCGCCAGCGGGCCGACCGGCCAAGAGACCCAGTACTTC	CASGPTGQETQYF
TRBV25-1	once	TRBJ2-2	TRBD2	TGTGCCAGCAGTGAATCTAGCGGGAGGGTCCACCGGGAGCTGTTTTTT	CASSESSGRVHRELFF
TRBV7-3	NA	TRBJ2-2	NA	TGTGCCAGCAGCTTTTCCGCGGTCACCGGGGAGCTGTTTTTT	CASSFSAVTGELFF
TRBV28	NA	TRBJ2-2	TRBD1	TGTGCCAGCAGGGGGTGGGACAGGATCACCGGGGAGCTGTTTTTT	CASRGWDRITGELFF
TRBV2	NA	TRBJ1-2	NA	TGTGCCAGCAGCGCAGGACAAGTCACCTTC	CASSAGQVTF
TRBV29-1	few	TRBJ1-5	TRBD1	TGCAGCGTCCAGACAGGGGGCGGCCAGCCCCAGCATTTT	CSVQTGGGQPQHF
TRBV5-4	NA	TRBJ1-1	NA	TGTGCCAGCAGCTTGGGACAAAGGGGGACTGAAGCTTTCTTT	CASSLGQRGTEAFF
TRBV5-4	NA	TRBJ2-1	TRBD2	TGTGCCAGCTTGACCAGCGGGAGAAGTGAGCAGTTCTTC	CASLTSGRSEQFF
TRBV11-3	NA	TRBJ2-7	TRBD1	TGTGCCAGCAGCTCCGGGACAGGGGTCGTCGAGCAGTACTTC	CASSSGTGVVEQYF
TRBV2	NA	TRBJ2-1	NA	TGTGCCAGCAACAGAGGGGGGGCCTCTAGGGATGAGCAGTTCTTC	CASNRGGASRDEQFF
TRBV6-7	NA	TRBJ1-5	NA	TGTGCCAGTGGGCCCAGGCGGCGGGGTGGTTATCGGAATCAGCCCCAGCATTTT	CASGPRRRGGYRNQPQHF
TRBV28	NA	TRBJ2-3	TRBD1	TGTGCCAGCAGTCTGAGGACAGGCAGGATTCCTAGCACAGATACGCAGTATTTT	CASSLRTGRIPSTDTQYF
TRBV4-2	NA	TRBJ1-2	NA	TGTGCCAGCAGCCAAGCATCAACAGGCAACTATGGCTACACCTTC	CASSQASTGNYGYTF
TRBV7-8	NA	TRBJ2-2	TRBD2	TGTGCCAGCAGCCAGATCCCACCAACGACTAGCGGGAGGCCCACTCGGAACACCGGGGAGCTGTTTTTT	CASSQIPPTTSGRPTRNTGELFF
TRBV7-3	NA	TRBJ1-2	NA	TGTGCCAGCACCACTACTCCAGGGGCAGGTTCAGGCGGCTACACCTTC	CASTTTPGAGSGGYTF
TRBV19	NA	TRBJ2-3	NA	TGTGCCAGTGGTACAGGGATGAACCCTAGCACAGATACGCAGTATTTT	CASGTGMNPSTDTQYF
TRBV5-1	once	TRBJ1-2	TRBD1	TGCGCCAGCAGCCTTAGGACAGGGGGAGAGGTCTGGGGCTACACCTTC	CASSLRTGGEVWGYTF
TRBV7-8	NA	TRBJ1-2	NA	TGTGCCAGCAGCTTAGCTGGTACTATGGGCTACACCTTC	CASSLAGTMGYTF
TRBV30	NA	TRBJ1-1	TRBD1	TGTGCCTGGAGTGGACAGGGGGCCGCTGAAGCTTTCTTT	CAWSGQGAAEAFF
TRBV5-1	NA	TRBJ2-2	NA	TGCGCCAGCAGCTTAACAGGGTGGGTGACCGGGGAGCTGTTTTTT	CASSLTGWVTGELFF
TRBV7-9	NA	TRBJ2-6	NA	TGTGCCAGCAGCACAGACCTCTCTGGGGCCAACGTCCTGACTTTC	CASSTDLSGANVLTF
TRBV9	NA	TRBJ1-2	TRBD1	TGTGCCAGCAGCGAGGGACAGGCGGCATTATATGGCTACACCTTC	CASSEGQAALYGYTF
TRBV5-1	NA	TRBJ1-4	NA	TGCGCCAGCAGCTTGGATATTAGTCAGGGAGGTGAAAAACTGTTTTTT	CASSLDISQGGEKLFF
TRBV5-4	NA	TRBJ2-7	NA	TGTGCCAGCAGTAGCTCCTACGAGCAGTACTTC	CASSSSYEQYF
TRBV30	NA	TRBJ1-5	NA	TGTGCCTGGCCGGGATCCCAAGGGAGGGAGAATCAGCCCCAGCATTTT	CAWPGSQGRENQPQHF
TRBV27	NA	TRBJ2-1	TRBD2	TGTGCCAGCACCTCCGGGTGGGGAGGGAATGAGCAGTTCTTC	CASTSGWGGNEQFF
TRBV29-1	NA	TRBJ1-1	NA	TGCAGCGTTGGGTACAGGACTAGTGAAGCTTTCTTT	CSVGYRTSEAFF
TRBV27	NA	TRBJ1-6	NA	TGTGCCAGCAGTTTATCTAGTTTGAGGTTTAATTCACCCCTCCACTTT	CASSLSSLRFNSPLHF
TRBV4-1	NA	TRBJ2-7	TRBD2	TGCGCCAGCAGCCAAGATGAGAGCGGGGTGAGCTCCTACGAGCAGTACTTC	CASSQDESGVSSYEQYF
TRBV12-3/TRBV12-4	NA	TRBJ2-1	NA	TGTGCCAGCACCGCAGGGTACAATGAGCAGTTCTTC	CASTAGYNEQFF
TRBV27	NA	TRBJ1-3	TRBD1	TGTGCCAGTCAGGGGGCCCACTCTGGAAACACCATATATTTT	CASQGAHSGNTIYF
TRBV4-3	NA	TRBJ2-2	NA	TGCGCCAGCAGCCAAGATGAAGGGGCCCCCGGGGAGCTGTTTTTT	CASSQDEGAPGELFF
TRBV7-2	NA	TRBJ2-7	NA	TGTGCCAGCAGCTGGGCTTCCTACGAGCAGTACTTC	CASSWASYEQYF
TRBV28	NA	TRBJ2-5	TRBD2	TGTGCCAGCAGTTTATGGGGGGCTAGCGGGAGTAGGGAGACCCAGTACTTC	CASSLWGASGSRETQYF
TRBV12-5	NA	TRBJ2-1	NA	TGTGCTAGTGCCCTATACAATGAGCAGTTCTTC	CASALYNEQFF
TRBV5-4	NA	TRBJ2-1	TRBD2	TGTGCCAGCTCGAGGGCTAGCGGGAGTATTTACAATGAGCAGTTCTTC	CASSRASGSIYNEQFF
TRBV20-1	NA	TRBJ2-5	NA	TGCAGTGCTAGTTTGGGGGGGACATACCAAGAGACCCAGTACTTC	CSASLGGTYQETQYF
TRBV5-1	NA	TRBJ2-2	NA	TGCGCCAGCAGCTTGGCGGCAGGTCCGAACACCGGGGAGCTGTTTTTT	CASSLAAGPNTGELFF
TRBV7-9	NA	TRBJ2-3	TRBD2	TGTGCCAGCAGCTTAGGGACTAGCGGCACAGATACGCAGTATTTT	CASSLGTSGTDTQYF
TRBV5-6	NA	TRBJ2-7	NA	TGTGCCAGCAGCCCCGGGGGCTCCTACGAGCAGTACTTC	CASSPGGSYEQYF
TRBV28	NA	TRBJ2-6	NA	TGTGCCAGCAGTGGGGGCGGTTCCGGGGCCAACGTCCTGACTTTC	CASSGGGSGANVLTF
TRBV4-3	NA	TRBJ2-3	NA	TGCGCCAGCAGCCAAGATCATAGAGATACGCAGTATTTT	CASSQDHRDTQYF
TRBV7-9	NA	TRBJ2-1	TRBD2	TGTGCCAGCAGCTTAAGAACTAGCGGGCGGCCCCAGTTCTTC	CASSLRTSGRPQFF
TRBV5-5	NA	TRBJ2-1	NA	TGTGCCAGCAGCTCGGCCCAGGGGCTAAAGCGGTTGGATGAGCAGTTCTTC	CASSSAQGLKRLDEQFF
TRBV6-5	NA	TRBJ1-1	NA	TGTGCCAGCAGTTACTCGAATCTAATTCCAAACACTGAAGCTTTCTTT	CASSYSNLIPNTEAFF
TRBV10-3	NA	TRBJ1-4	NA	TGTGCCATCAGTGGGAGGGAGGCGGGTAATGAAAAACTGTTTTTT	CAISGREAGNEKLFF
TRBV28	NA	TRBJ1-2	TRBD1	TGTGCCAGCAGTCACAGGGGGAGAGATGGCTACACCTTC	CASSHRGRDGYTF
TRBV18	NA	TRBJ1-1	NA	TGTGCCAGCTCGATCGGGGGGCGGGACACTGAAGCTTTCTTT	CASSIGGRDTEAFF
TRBV2	NA	TRBJ1-3	TRBD1	TGTGCCAGCAGAGGACAGGGTCCCGGAAACACCATATATTTT	CASRGQGPGNTIYF
TRBV7-9	NA	TRBJ1-2	TRBD1	TGTGCCAGCAGCCTCACCGGGACAGTTAACTATGGCTACACCTTC	CASSLTGTVNYGYTF
TRBV3-1/TRBV3-2	NA	TRBJ1-2	NA	TGTGCCAGCAGCCAATCCGGACAAACAAGAAGCTATGGCTACACCTTC	CASSQSGQTRSYGYTF
TRBV7-2	NA	TRBJ2-3	NA	TGTGCCAGCAGCATACAGGGTCCCGGCACAGATACGCAGTATTTT	CASSIQGPGTDTQYF
TRBV10-3	NA	TRBJ2-5	TRBD2	TGTGCCATCAGTACTAGCGGGGGGTCCTCAGATACTCAAGAGACCCAGTACTTC	CAISTSGGSSDTQETQYF
TRBV11-2	few	TRBJ1-1	NA	TGTGCCAGCAGCCCGTCGTTTGAAGCTTTCTTT	CASSPSFEAFF